What follows are 5 T cell receptor beta chains derived from one specimen sequenced in a study of cytotoxic CD8 clonotypes in ibrutinib-treated CLL. Sequenced by immunoSEQ multiplex PCR; TCRdb stores in-frame clones only, minus some. The sample carries 100,000 to 150,000 clones, around 85% recorded once. The sample here was PBMCs, taken after 24 months of ibrutinib treatment. The receptor set was obtained from a human donor with chronic lymphocytic leukemia.

The rearrangement links TRBV29-1 to TRBJ2-7; D is perhaps TRBD2 (5 bases). Per the germline V gene, CDR1 is SQVTM and CDR2 is ANQGSEA. Trimming took 7 bases from V and 2 from J, leaving 18 bases between them. This CDR3 region has 14 residues. The CDR3 DNA reads TGCAGCGCTATCCTTAGGCGGGCGGCCTACGAGCAGTACTTC. Its translation: CSAILRRAAYEQYF.

This clone was counted only a few times. The chain uses TRBV12-5 and TRBJ1-1; TRBD1 might be the D (5 bases). The CDR3 sequence is 13 residues long. The V gene's germline CDR1 is LGHNT and CDR2 FRNRAP. V lost 6 bases to trimming and J lost 5 bases, with 13 bases between them. In nucleotides, the CDR3 is TGTGCTAGTGGCCTGGGGGGATGGACTGAAGCTTTCTTT. Its protein is CASGLGGWTEAFF.

The chain combines TRBV9 with TRBJ2-3, with 9 bases identical to TRBD1. V trimming: 0 bases; J trimming: 3 bases; junction bases outside the gene matches: 5. Per the germline V gene, CDR1 is SGDLS and CDR2 is YYNGEE. This CDR3 region has 16 residues. For the CDR3, the DNA is TGTGCCAGCAGCGTAGACTTAGGACAGGGGACAGATACGCAGTATTTT. Protein product: CASSVDLGQGTDTQYF.

The chain joins TRBV7-9 to TRBJ2-3; 9 bases align to TRBD2. V gave up 8 bases and J gave up 2 bases; unmatched junction bases: 5. The germline CDR1 and CDR2 sequences are SEHNR and FQNEAQ (reference sequence). CDR3 length: 14 amino acids. The CDR3, as DNA: TGTGCCAGCCTTAGCGGGAGCTTCACAGATACGCAGTATTTT. It yields the protein CASLSGSFTDTQYF.

The DNA of the CDR3 is TGTGCCTGGAGTTACAGGGGGGATCAGCCCCAGCATTTT. Its protein product is CAWSYRGDQPQHF. This sequence joins TRBV30 and TRBJ1-5, with TRBD1 matching 8 bases. This CDR3 is built from 13 residues. Germline V gene data show CDR1 as GTSNPN and CDR2 as SVGIG (reference sequence). Unmatched junction bases numbered 2, after V lost 2 bases and J lost 5 bases.